Presented here are 15 T cell receptor beta chains from one specimen sequenced in a study of cytomegalovirus exposure and HLA in healthy donors. Measured with immunoSEQ multiplex PCR; TCRdb has only the in-frame clones, and not every one. The top ten clones hold approximately 1.5% of a sample with roughly 190,000 clones, more than 70% of them seen once. Specimen: PBMCs. These receptors were obtained from a woman aged 18-29 years in good health and CMV-seronegative.

The chain links TRBV4-1 to TRBJ2-5, with 7 bases fitting TRBD1. The V gene end was trimmed by 3 bases and the J gene end by 1 base; junction bases not matched to a gene: 8. Germline CDR1 reads MGHRA; CDR2 reads YSYEKL. This CDR3 is built from 16 residues. DNA of the CDR3: TGCGCCAGCAGCCAGAGGGTGTCAGGGGGCCAAGAGACCCAGTACTTC. Protein: CASSQRVSGGQETQYF.

This chain joins TRBV6-1 and TRBJ2-7; 10 bases are a match to TRBD2. Germline CDR1 reads MNHNS; CDR2 reads SASEGT. The trim removed 7 bases at V and 3 bases at J, leaving 9 bases unmatched. The CDR3 loop spans 15 amino acids. The CDR3: CASIERGGGVYEQYF. DNA of the CDR3: TGTGCCAGCATAGAGCGGGGGGGAGGGGTCTACGAGCAGTACTTC.

This sequence joins TRBV7-2 and TRBJ1-2; no reliable D call. Germline CDR1 is SGHTA and CDR2 is FQGNSA. V gave up 2 bases and J gave up 2 bases, with 6 bases separating them. There are 13 residues in the CDR3. The CDR3 bases are TGTGCCAGCAGCTTAATTAAAAACTATGGCTACACCTTC. Protein sequence: CASSLIKNYGYTF. The full variable domain, with the rest looked up from reference TRBV7-2 and TRBJ1-2, is GAGVSQSPSNKVTEKGKDVELRCDPISGHTALYWYRQSLGQGLEFLIYFQGNSAPDKSGLPSDRFSAERTGGSVSTLTIQRTQQEDSAVYLCASSLIKNYGYTFGSGTRLTVV.

There are a few counts of this clone. V gene TRBV2 combines with J gene TRBJ2-4; 10 bases map to TRBD2. Germline V gives CDR1 SNHLY, CDR2 FYNNEI. CDR3 size: 15 residues. V was clipped by 6 bases and J by 0 bases; unmatched bases: 2. The CDR3 spells CASSGLAEAKNIQYF. The CDR3 region has the DNA TGTGCCAGCAGCGGACTAGCGGAAGCCAAAAACATTCAGTACTTC.

The rearrangement uses TRBV27 and TRBJ2-3; possibly TRBD2 for D (5 bases). The CDR3 consists of 14 residues. V was clipped by 6 bases and J by 2 bases, with 12 bases between them. Per the germline V gene, CDR1 is MNHEY and CDR2 is SMNVEV (reference sequence). The CDR3 reads CASRLRENTDTQYF. CDR3 bases: TGTGCCAGCAGGTTGAGGGAAAACACAGATACGCAGTATTTT.

This clone was counted between two and nine times. The chain has TRBV10-2 and TRBJ2-5; D gene unclear. Deletions cut 5 bases from V and 5 bases from J, with 9 bases between. This CDR3 is 12 amino acids long. Germline CDR1 WSHSY, CDR2 SAAADI. The CDR3 DNA is TGCGCCAGCAGTCAAGTCGGGGAGACCCAGTACTTC. Translation: CASSQVGETQYF.

The chain employs TRBV2 and TRBJ2-1; TRBD2 matches at 12 bases. CDR1 is SNHLY and CDR2 is FYNNEI in the germline V gene. The CDR3 has 12 residues. V dropped 6 bases and J dropped 14; count of bases not matched to a gene: 5. CDR3 sequence reads: CASRRLAGVEFF. Written as DNA, the CDR3 is TGTGCCAGCAGACGACTAGCGGGGGTGGAGTTCTTC.

The V and J genes are TRBV7-2 and TRBJ1-2; TRBD1 might be the D (6 bases). The CDR3 is 15 amino acids. The germline V and J ends were trimmed by 5 bases and 4 bases, with 17 bases remaining between them. The V gene's germline CDR1 is SGHTA and CDR2 FQGNSA. This CDR3 reads CASSTPPTGSYGYTF. The CDR3 DNA is TGTGCCAGCAGCACGCCCCCCACAGGGTCCTATGGCTACACCTTC.

About this clone itself: Relative to the germline gene, one junction end is altered; a read error may explain this. J is TRBJ2-5 and V is TRBV4-1; maybe TRBD2 (7 bases). This CDR3 spans 15 amino acids. Germline lookup yields CDR1 MGHRA and CDR2 YSYEKL. This CDR3 is CASSLLGGGIETRYF. CDR3 in DNA: TGCGCCAGCAGCCTCCTGGGGGGGGGCATCGAGACCCGGTACTTC.

The chain is built from TRBV6-5 and TRBJ1-5; possibly TRBD1 for D (6 bases). CDR3 length: 14 residues. The germline V gene has CDR1 MNHEY and CDR2 SVGAGI. The V gene lost 6 bases and the J gene lost 2 bases, with 11 bases spanning the gap. CDR3 sequence (DNA): TGTGCCAGCAGAGCAGGGGAAGGCAATCAGCCCCAGCATTTT. Translation: CASRAGEGNQPQHF.

The J gene is TRBJ1-5, the V gene TRBV19, with D hard to call. The germline V gene has CDR1 LNHDA and CDR2 SQIVND (reference sequence). This CDR3 comprises 13 residues. Between the trimmed V and J ends, which lost 3 bases and 4 bases, there was a span of 7 bases. The CDR3 spells CASSITTNQPQHF. CDR3 sequence (DNA): TGTGCCAGTAGTATTACAACAAATCAGCCCCAGCATTTT.

The V gene is TRBV10-3, the J gene TRBJ1-3, with 8 bases lining up with TRBD1. This CDR3 region has 15 residues. Germline V gives CDR1 ENHRY, CDR2 SYGVKD. J was trimmed by 0 bases and V by 6 bases; bases with no gene match: 4. In DNA form, the CDR3 reads TGTGCCATCAGAACAGGGGGGGTCTCTGGAAACACCATATATTTT. Protein: CAIRTGGVSGNTIYF.

In this sample, this clone turned up a few times. The chain uses TRBV4-1 and TRBJ1-5, with D possibly TRBD1 on 5 matching bases. Germline lookup yields CDR1 MGHRA and CDR2 YSYEKL. With 0 bases removed from V and 7 bases from J, the gap between germline ends came to 7 bases. CDR3 length equals 13 residues. CDR3 bases: TGCGCCAGCAGCCAAGATCGGGGGCAGCCCCAGCATTTT. Translated: CASSQDRGQPQHF.

This clone was seen only once. The chain employs TRBV18 and TRBJ1-5; tentative D call: TRBD1 (5 bases). V lost 3 bases and J lost 3, with 9 bases in between. The CDR3 is 14 amino acids. Germline V CDR1 and CDR2: KGHSH, LQKENI. Here the CDR3 reads CASSPQGVNQPQHF. The CDR3 DNA reads TGTGCCAGCTCACCGCAGGGCGTCAATCAGCCCCAGCATTTT.

This chain joins TRBV5-1 and TRBJ2-2; 8 bases fit TRBD2. Germline lookup yields CDR1 SGHRS and CDR2 YFSETQ. V was pared by 2 bases and J by 1 base, with 7 bases of the junction left unmatched. The length of the CDR3 is 17 residues. The CDR3 loop reads CASSLSGTRVNTGELFF. The CDR3 coding sequence is TGCGCCAGCAGCTTATCTGGGACTAGAGTGAACACCGGGGAGCTGTTTTTT. Variable domain in full (rest from reference TRBV5-1 and TRBJ2-2): KAGVTQTPRYLIKTRGQQVTLSCSPISGHRSVSWYQQTPGQGLQFLFEYFSETQRNKGNFPGRFSGRQFSNSRSEMNVSTLELGDSALYLCASSLSGTRVNTGELFFGEGSRLTVL.